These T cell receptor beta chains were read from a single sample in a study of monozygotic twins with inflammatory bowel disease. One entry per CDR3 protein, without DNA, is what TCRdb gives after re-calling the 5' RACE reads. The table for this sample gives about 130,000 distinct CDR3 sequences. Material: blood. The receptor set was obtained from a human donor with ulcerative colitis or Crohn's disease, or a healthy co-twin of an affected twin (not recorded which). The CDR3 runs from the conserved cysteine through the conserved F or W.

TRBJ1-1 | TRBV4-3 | CASSGQNTEAFF
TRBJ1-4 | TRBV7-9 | CASSRVPNEKLFF
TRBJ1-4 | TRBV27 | CASSPLRGNEKLFF
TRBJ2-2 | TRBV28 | CAIWVTSGRGHTGELFF
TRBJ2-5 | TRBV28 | CASSSGQGEGETQYF
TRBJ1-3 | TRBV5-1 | CASSIRGGNTIYF
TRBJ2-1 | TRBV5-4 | CASSLAVGVGNEQFF
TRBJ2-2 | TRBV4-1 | CASSLRLAGVTGELFF
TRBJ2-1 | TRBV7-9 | CASSPQDEQFF
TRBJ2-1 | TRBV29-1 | CSVAGASGKIYNEQFF
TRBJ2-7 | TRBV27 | CASSPVQDPYEQYF
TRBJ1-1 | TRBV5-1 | CASSLVGTEAFF
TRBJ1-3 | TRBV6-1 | CASRWDRTGNTIYF
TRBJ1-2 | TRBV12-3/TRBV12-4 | CASSLARAYGYTF
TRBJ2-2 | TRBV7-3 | CASSLKTSGELFF
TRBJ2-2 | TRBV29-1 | CSVGSRTWPGELFF
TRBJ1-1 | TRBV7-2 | CASSQGTGLAFF
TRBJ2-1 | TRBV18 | CASSPNRFEQFF
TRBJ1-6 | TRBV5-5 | CASSLVRAGAADLTPLHF
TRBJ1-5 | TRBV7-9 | CASSLGQGRSNQPQHF
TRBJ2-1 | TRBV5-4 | CASSSGLAPEQFF
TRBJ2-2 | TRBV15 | CATTPENTGELFF
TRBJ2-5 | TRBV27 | CASSSPPYSTQYF
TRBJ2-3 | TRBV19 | CASLETGGTDTQYF
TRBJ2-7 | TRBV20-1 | CSYSGRSYEQYF
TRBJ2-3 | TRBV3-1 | CASSLRAEGDTQYF
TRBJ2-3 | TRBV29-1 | CSVGNRGTYTQYF
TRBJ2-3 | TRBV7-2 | CASSLLSGSTDTQYF
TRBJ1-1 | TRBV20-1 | CSATLRRNTEAFF